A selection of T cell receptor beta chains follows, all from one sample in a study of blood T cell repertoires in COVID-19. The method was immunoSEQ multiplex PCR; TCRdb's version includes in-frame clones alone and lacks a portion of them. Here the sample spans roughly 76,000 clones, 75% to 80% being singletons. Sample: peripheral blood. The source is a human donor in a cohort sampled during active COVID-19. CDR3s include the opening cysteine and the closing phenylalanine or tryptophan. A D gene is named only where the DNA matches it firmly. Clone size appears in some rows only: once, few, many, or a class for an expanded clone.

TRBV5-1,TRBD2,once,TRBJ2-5,TGCGCCAGCAGCTTGGGAGGCGGGAGAGAGACCCAGTACTTC,CASSLGGGRETQYF
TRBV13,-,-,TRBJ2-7,TGTGCCAGCAGCTTATCGGGACTGGTCTACGAGCAGTACTTC,CASSLSGLVYEQYF
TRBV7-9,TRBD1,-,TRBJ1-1,TGTGCCAGCAGCTGGGGGACAGGGGTGATTAACACTGAAGCTTTCTTT,CASSWGTGVINTEAFF
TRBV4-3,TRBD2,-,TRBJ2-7,TGCGCCAGCAGCCAGGGGACTAGCGGCTACGAGCAGTACTTC,CASSQGTSGYEQYF
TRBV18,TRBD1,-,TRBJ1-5,TGTGCCAGCTCCTTCGATACATCCGGGACAGGGTTTCAGCCCCAGCATTTT,CASSFDTSGTGFQPQHF
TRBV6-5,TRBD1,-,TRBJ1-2,TGTGCCAGCCTCCCCGGACAGGGTGGAGGACGAGGCTACACCTTC,CASLPGQGGGRGYTF
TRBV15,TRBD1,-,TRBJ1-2,TGTGCCACCAGCAGAGACCAGGGGGAGGCTTTCCGTGGCTACACCTTC,CATSRDQGEAFRGYTF
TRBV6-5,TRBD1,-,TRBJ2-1,TGTGCCAGCACCCAAGGGACAGGGCGGGGTGAGCAGTTCTTC,CASTQGTGRGEQFF
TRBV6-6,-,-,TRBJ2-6,TGTGCCAGCAGGATTCAGCGTACTGGGGCCAACGTCCTGACTTTC,CASRIQRTGANVLTF
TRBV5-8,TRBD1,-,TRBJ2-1,TGTGCCAGCAGCTTGGGACAGGGGACCCACAATGAGCAGTTCTTC,CASSLGQGTHNEQFF
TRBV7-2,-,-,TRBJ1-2,TGTGCCAGCAGCTGGGAGGGGTTGCATGGCTACACCTTC,CASSWEGLHGYTF
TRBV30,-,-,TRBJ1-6,TGTGCCTGGAGTGTACAGGGAAGTTCACCCCTCCACTTT,CAWSVQGSSPLHF
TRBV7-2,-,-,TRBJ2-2,TGTGCCAGCAGCTTAAACAGGGCGAACACCGGGGAGCTGTTTTTT,CASSLNRANTGELFF
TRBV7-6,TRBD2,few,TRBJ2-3,TGTGCCAGCAGCTTAGGGAATCCTAGCGGGAGTGCCCCGGCGCAGTATTTT,CASSLGNPSGSAPAQYF
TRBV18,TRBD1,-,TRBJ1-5,TGTGCCAGCTCAGACAGGGTCCAGGGCAATCAGCCCCAGCATTTT,CASSDRVQGNQPQHF
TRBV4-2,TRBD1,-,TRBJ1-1,TGTGCCAGCAGCCAAGTGAGGACAGGGAAGGGCGCTGAAGCTTTCTTT,CASSQVRTGKGAEAFF
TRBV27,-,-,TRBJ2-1,TGTGCCAGCAGTTCCCCCCCGGGGTCTTCCTACAATGAGCAGTTCTTC,CASSSPPGSSYNEQFF
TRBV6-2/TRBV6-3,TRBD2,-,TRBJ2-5,TGTGCCAGCAGTTTCCCTTCTAGCGGGAGGGGCCAAGAGACCCAGTACTTC,CASSFPSSGRGQETQYF
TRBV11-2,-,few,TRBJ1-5,TGTGCCAGCAGCTTATCAGGGGGCAATCAGCCCCAGCATTTT,CASSLSGGNQPQHF
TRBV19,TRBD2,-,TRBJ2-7,TGTGCCAGTAGTATACTAGCGGGAGAGTTCTACGAGCAGTACTTC,CASSILAGEFYEQYF
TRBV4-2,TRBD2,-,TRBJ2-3,TGTGCCAGCAGCCAAGAATATGCGGGAGCGACAGATACGCAGTATTTT,CASSQEYAGATDTQYF
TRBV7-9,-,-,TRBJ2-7,TGTGCCAGCAGCTTAGATCAGACAGGCACCTACGAGCAGTACTTC,CASSLDQTGTYEQYF
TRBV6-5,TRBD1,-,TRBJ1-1,TGTGCCAGCAGCCTTCGGACAGGCAAGGCTTTCTTT,CASSLRTGKAFF
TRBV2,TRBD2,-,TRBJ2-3,TGTGCCAGCAGGACTAGCGGGGGGGTAGATACGCAGTATTTT,CASRTSGGVDTQYF
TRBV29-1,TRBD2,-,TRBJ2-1,TGCAGCGACGTAGCGGGACCCTCCTACAATGAGCAGTTCTTC,CSDVAGPSYNEQFF
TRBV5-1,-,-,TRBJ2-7,TGCGCCAGCAGCCTAGACTTCTACGAGCAGTACTTC,CASSLDFYEQYF
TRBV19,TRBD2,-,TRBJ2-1,TGTGCCAGTAGTATGTCCGGGACTAATTACAATGAGCAGTTCTTC,CASSMSGTNYNEQFF
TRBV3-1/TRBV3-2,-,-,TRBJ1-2,TGTGCCAGCAGCCTTAGCCACTATGGCTACACCTTC,CASSLSHYGYTF
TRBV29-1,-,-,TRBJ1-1,TGCAGCGTGGGACAGAACACTGAAGCTTTCTTT,CSVGQNTEAFF
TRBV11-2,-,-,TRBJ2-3,TGTGCCAGCAGCTCAGTAGCTTCAGATACGCAGTATTTT,CASSSVASDTQYF
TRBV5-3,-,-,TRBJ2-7,TGTGCCAGAAGCTTGTTTGAGTATGAGGTACGGGGACTCTACGCCTACGAGCAGTACTTC,CARSLFEYEVRGLYAYEQYF